This T cell receptor (beta chain) was identified in a study of blood T cell repertoires in COVID-19. The CDR3 is 13 amino acids. Germline V gives CDR1 SGHTA, CDR2 FQGTGA. With 10 bases removed from V and 0 bases from J, the gap between germline ends came to 10 bases. Only in-frame clones appear in the TCRdb table, and some are missing; sequencing was by immunoSEQ multiplex PCR. This sample carries 180,000 or so clones, around 82% of them seen once, and the ten largest clones take 3.6%. The rearrangement links TRBV7-3 to TRBJ1-3; D is possibly TRBD1 (6 bases). Source material: PBMCs or T cells enriched from blood (not recorded which). The sequence came from a woman between 45 and 60 years old in a cohort exposed to, infected with or recovered from COVID-19 (not recorded which). The CDR3 nucleotides are TGTGCCACCGGGGACACCTCTGGAAACACCATATATTTT. Protein product: CATGDTSGNTIYF.